The text below deals with one T cell receptor beta chain. Its antigen remains unknown. The time point here: recipient sample about 28 days before transplant, after cytoreduction. Blood collection times were about day -28 and days 30, 100, 180 posttransplant. The data were produced by immunoSEQ multiplex PCR, yet TCRdb's version contains in-frame clones alone and is incomplete. The table has tens of thousands of clones, approximately 95% seen once; the top ten hold around 1.7%. This sample is drawn from a study of T cell clonotyping in hematopoietic cell transplantation. General study results and limits: Few recipient clonotypes overlapped donors; over 97% were de novo at given depth. After transplant, recipient diversity fell while pathologically expanded clonotypes grew through day 180.

This CDR3 contains 11 residues. Germline V gene lookup returns CDR1 GTSNPN and CDR2 SVGIG (reference sequence). Trimming shortened V by 4 bases and J by 8 bases, and 11 bases separated the two germline ends. The chain recombines TRBV30 with TRBJ1-1; D is ambiguous. Sequenced material: peripheral blood mononuclear cells, taken before stem cell transplant. The TCR sequence derives from a woman aged 50 to 60 with acute myeloid leukemia. Some clones in this sample may be carry-over from other donors' samples. CDR3 residues: CAWNARVEAFF. CDR3 nucleotides: TGTGCCTGGAACGCTCGGGTGGAAGCTTTCTTT.